The clone carrying this T cell receptor (beta chain) was seen many times. The CDR3 totals 15 residues. Trimming removed 0 bases from V and 0 bases from J, with 6 bases in between. From germline, CDR1 is KGHSY and CDR2 FQNENV. This sample was included in a study of glioma-infiltrating T cells. TCR alpha and beta CDR3 regions were amplified from RNA using iRepertoire nested multiplex PCR. In TCRdb, the multiplex PCR reads were re-called with MiXCR into one record per CDR3 protein. The sample shows 150,000 to 200,000 distinct CDR3 sequences, around 42% of them seen only once. This TCR was sampled from a human donor with low-grade glioma or glioblastoma, undergoing nonglioma brain surgery, or in good health (not recorded which). Sequenced sample: glioma tissue, nonneoplastic brain tissue, or PBMCs (not recorded which). The chain combines TRBV16 with TRBJ1-5; a weak D match, TRBD1 (5 bases). This CDR3 is CASSQSDSSNQPQHF. The CDR3 DNA is TGTGCCAGCAGCCAATCCGACAGTAGCAATCAGCCCCAGCATTTT.